This TCR beta chain was sequenced during a study of cytomegalovirus exposure and HLA in healthy donors. With regard to this clone: Its antigen is not identified.

The primer mix had 60 Vbeta and 13 Jbeta primers. TCRdb keeps only in-frame clones here, not all; method: immunoSEQ multiplex PCR. The sample has 130,000 or so clones; less than 75% are singletons. Overall study results and limits: Cytomegalovirus association was assigned to about 150 TCR beta chains. Confirmation was obtained in vitro that a few CMV-associated chains are specific for CMV antigens. Accurate prediction of most subjects' HLA-A and HLA-B alleles from TCR beta sequences was reported.

With 4 bases clipped from V and 4 bases from J, the junction kept 5 bases outside the gene matches. Germline V gene data show CDR1 as SQVTM and CDR2 as ANQGSEA. The CDR3 has 14 residues. This sequence joins TRBV29-1 and TRBJ2-2, with 8 positions matching TRBD2. Sequenced sample: PBMCs. This sequence originates from a woman aged 40 to 50 in good health and CMV-seropositive. The chain's CDR3 is CSVAERGTTGELFF. The CDR3 DNA reads as TGCAGCGTTGCGGAGCGGGGGACCACCGGGGAGCTGTTTTTT.